A selection of T cell receptor beta chains follows, all from one sample in a study of blood T cell repertoires in COVID-19. Clones were sequenced by immunoSEQ multiplex PCR, and TCRdb holds only the in-frame ones, with some missing. In the table there are some 70,000 clones, roughly 84% of which are singletons. The sequenced material came from peripheral blood. These receptors all stem from a woman in her forties or fifties with acute or convalescent COVID-19. Both conserved end residues are part of each CDR3. The D gene is left open where the match is weak. The size field is filled for only some rows; it gives once, few, many or a size class.

DNA,CDR3,J,V,size,D
TGCGCCAGCAGCCCAATAGCGGGTATTACGAATGAGCAGTTCTTC,CASSPIAGITNEQFF,TRBJ2-1,TRBV4-3,-,TRBD2
TGTGCCAGCAATCCGGGACAGGGAACAGATACGCAGTATTTT,CASNPGQGTDTQYF,TRBJ2-3,TRBV28,-,TRBD1
TGTGCCAGCAGCTATGGGGACAGCCGTTATTCACCCCTCCACTTT,CASSYGDSRYSPLHF,TRBJ1-6,TRBV5-4,-,TRBD1
TGTGCCATCAGAGGTGTAACTAGCGGGGGGACTAACGCTAGGGTGTACGAGCAGTACTTC,CAIRGVTSGGTNARVYEQYF,TRBJ2-7,TRBV10-3,-,TRBD2
TGTGCCAGCGCCCGGGGAGTAGCGGGAGACGACTACGAGCAGTACTTC,CASARGVAGDDYEQYF,TRBJ2-7,TRBV9,few,TRBD2
TGTGCCAGCAGTCCCGGGGGGGGGTATAGCAATCAGCCCCAGCATTTT,CASSPGGGYSNQPQHF,TRBJ1-5,TRBV28,-,-
TGTGCCAGTAGTATAGGTAGTAGCAATCAGCCCCAGCATTTT,CASSIGSSNQPQHF,TRBJ1-5,TRBV19,-,-
TGTGCCAGCAAGGGCGGGAGTCAGTACACCGGGGAGCTGTTTTTT,CASKGGSQYTGELFF,TRBJ2-2,TRBV28,-,TRBD2
TGTGCCAGCAGTTCATCAGACAGGGTGACTGGAAACACCATATATTTT,CASSSSDRVTGNTIYF,TRBJ1-3,TRBV13,few,TRBD1
TGTGCCACCAGTGATGGGCGGCGGGACCAAGAGACCCAGTACTTC,CATSDGRRDQETQYF,TRBJ2-5,TRBV24-1,-,-